This T cell receptor beta chain is from a study of blood T cell repertoires in COVID-19. Data came from immunoSEQ multiplex PCR; TCRdb stores just in-frame clones and leaves some out. The table has fewer than 450,000 clones, approximately 88% seen once. The germline V gene encodes CDR1 SGHDN and CDR2 FVKESK. This CDR3 is 11 amino acids long. V was clipped by 4 bases and J by 9 bases; unmatched bases: 2. The clonotype was recovered from a woman aged 45 to 65 with COVID-19, enrolled during active disease. The material sequenced was peripheral blood. The J gene is TRBJ2-5, the V gene TRBV14; TRBD2 aligns across 7 bases. CDR3 bases: TGTGCCAGCAGCCTTGGGGGGGCCCAGTACTTC. Its translation: CASSLGGAQYF.